One and the same sample provided the 15 T cell receptor beta chains below, sequenced in a study of STAT5B mutations in CD4+ large granular lymphocyte leukemia. Assay: immunoSEQ multiplex PCR; the TCRdb copy retains only in-frame clones and omits some. The sample shows about 6,300 clones, roughly 74% of them seen only once. The sequenced sample consisted of PBMCs. These receptors were collected from a woman in her seventies with CD4+ T-cell large granular lymphocyte leukemia.

This clone is a singleton in its sample. J is TRBJ2-4 and V is TRBV7-2, with TRBD1 as a possible D gene (5 bases). Looked up from germline, CDR1 is SGHTA and CDR2 is FQGNSA. CDR3 length: 15 residues. With 6 bases removed from V and 8 bases from J, the gap between germline ends came to 20 bases. The CDR3 nucleotides read TGTGCCAGCAGTTTACAGGCGTCCCAGGATCACATTCAGTACTTC. It yields the protein CASSLQASQDHIQYF. Full variable domain (outside the CDR3, taken from reference TRBV7-2 and TRBJ2-4): GAGVSQSPSNKVTEKGKDVELRCDPISGHTALYWYRQSLGQGLEFLIYFQGNSAPDKSGLPSDRFSAERTGGSVSTLTIQRTQQEDSAVYLCASSLQASQDHIQYFGAGTRLSVL.

This clone has a handful of counts. This chain uses TRBV27 with TRBJ1-2; D is uncertain. The germline V gene has CDR1 MNHEY and CDR2 SMNVEV (reference sequence). V was shortened by 3 bases and J by 2 bases, with 7 bases between the two germline ends. The CDR3 is 13 amino acids. In DNA form, the CDR3 reads TGTGCCAGCAGTTTCCGGGGAAACTATGGCTACACCTTC. Residues: CASSFRGNYGYTF.

The DNA of the CDR3 is TGTGCCACCAGCCCTACGTGGGGAAAGAACACTGAAGCTTTCTTT. Protein product: CATSPTWGKNTEAFF. The chain couples TRBV15 to TRBJ1-1, with D unresolved. V dropped 5 bases and J dropped 1 base, with 14 bases sitting between them. This CDR3 comprises 15 residues. CDR1 is LNHNV, CDR2 YYDKDF, per germline (reference sequence).

The V gene is TRBV19, the J gene TRBJ1-2, with a tentative D call TRBD1 (6 bases). Germline V gives CDR1 LNHDA, CDR2 SQIVND (reference sequence). The CDR3 consists of 18 residues. V was cut by 3 bases and J by 0 bases, with 20 bases left in between. In DNA, the CDR3 is TGTGCCAGTAGTATTCCTCAAAGTCGGGGGCTAGCTAACTATGGCTACACCTTC. Its protein product is CASSIPQSRGLANYGYTF.

V usage is TRBV11-2 and J usage is TRBJ2-1; unclear D gene. Germline-derived CDR1 and CDR2 are SGHAT and FQNNGV. The CDR3 spans 13 residues. V was cut by 2 bases and J by 7 bases, with 9 bases left in between. The CDR3 region is CASSLNKENEQFF. The CDR3 DNA reads TGTGCCAGCAGCTTAAATAAAGAAAATGAGCAGTTCTTC.

The CDR3 region is CASRVPGDTEAFF. The CDR3 coding sequence is TGCGCCAGCAGAGTCCCAGGGGACACTGAAGCTTTCTTT. This chain connects TRBV5-1 to TRBJ1-1, with a possible D match to TRBD1 (6 bases). The germline CDR1 and CDR2 sequences are SGHRS and YFSETQ. V was trimmed by 5 bases and J by 3 bases, leaving 11 bases between them. The CDR3 runs 13 residues. The entire variable domain, with the rest obtained from reference TRBV5-1 and TRBJ1-1, is as follows: KAGVTQTPRYLIKTRGQQVTLSCSPISGHRSVSWYQQTPGQGLQFLFEYFSETQRNKGNFPGRFSGRQFSNSRSEMNVSTLELGDSALYLCASRVPGDTEAFFGQGTRLTVV.

The chain combines TRBV5-5 with TRBJ2-5; maybe TRBD2 (6 bases). CDR3 length: 14 residues. V lost 0 bases to trimming and J lost 1 base, with 7 bases between them. CDR1 is SGHKS and CDR2 is YYEKEE in the germline V gene (reference sequence). DNA of the CDR3: TGTGCCAGCAGCTTGGCGGGAGTCCAAGAGACCCAGTACTTC. This encodes CASSLAGVQETQYF.

This clone came up once. One end of the junction is discordant with germline, which a read error may explain. This sequence joins TRBV28 and TRBJ2-5; 9 nucleotides agree with TRBD1. The CDR3 sequence is 17 residues long. Germline-derived CDR1 and CDR2 are MDHEN and SYDVKM. The CDR3 sequence: CASSVWEGTGREETQYF. In DNA, the CDR3 is TGTGCCAGCAGTGTATGGGAAGGGACAGGGCGAGAAGAGACCCAGTACTTC.

This clone was observed a handful of times. The rearrangement links TRBV11-2 to TRBJ1-1; no firm D call. Trimming took off 3 bases at V and 0 bases at J, with 2 bases between the two ends. This CDR3 is built from 12 residues. The germline V gene encodes CDR1 SGHAT and CDR2 FQNNGV. In DNA form, the CDR3 reads TGTGCCAGCAGCTTCATGAACACTGAAGCTTTCTTT. This encodes CASSFMNTEAFF. The whole variable domain, filled in from reference TRBV11-2 and TRBJ1-1, reads EAGVAQSPRYKIIEKRQSVAFWCNPISGHATLYWYQQILGQGPKLLIQFQNNGVVDDSQLPKDRFSAERLKGVDSTLKIQPAKLEDSAVYLCASSFMNTEAFFGQGTRLTVV.

This clone was counted a few times. The V gene is TRBV30, the J gene TRBJ1-2; D is undetermined. The germline V and J ends were trimmed by 4 bases and 4 bases, with 16 bases remaining between them. Germline-derived CDR1 and CDR2 are GTSNPN and SVGIG (reference sequence). This CDR3 spans 14 amino acids. This CDR3 reads CAWTISVRAYGYTF. The CDR3 DNA is TGTGCCTGGACTATATCGGTGAGGGCCTATGGCTACACCTTC.

This clone was observed a few times. This chain joins TRBV7-9 and TRBJ1-5; maybe TRBD1 (6 bases). V dropped 5 bases and J dropped 1 base, with 15 bases sitting between them. CDR1 is SEHNR and CDR2 is FQNEAQ in the germline V gene (reference sequence). The CDR3 has 16 residues. CDR3 residues: CASSTGRGGSNQPQHF. For the CDR3, the DNA is TGTGCCAGCAGCACAGGCAGGGGAGGAAGCAATCAGCCCCAGCATTTT.

V is TRBV9 and J is TRBJ2-3; 10 positions agree with TRBD1. The V segment lost 0 bases and the J segment 3 bases; nucleotides outside the gene matches: 1. Germline V CDR1 and CDR2: SGDLS, YYNGEE. The CDR3 length is 15 residues. The CDR3 nucleotides are TGTGCCAGCAGCGTAGGGGGACAGGGGACAGATACGCAGTATTTT. Its translation is CASSVGGQGTDTQYF.

V and J are TRBV18 and TRBJ2-7, with D unresolved. The ends were cut back, 3 bases at V and 0 bases at J, with 6 bases in the middle. The CDR3 spans 13 residues. Germline assignment: CDR1 KGHSH and CDR2 LQKENI. The CDR3 DNA reads as TGTGCCAGCTCACCCCTGGCCTCCTACGAGCAGTACTTC. It is translated as CASSPLASYEQYF.

The chain combines TRBV7-2 with TRBJ1-2, with D hard to call. Per the germline V gene, CDR1 is SGHTA and CDR2 is FQGNSA. V lost 1 base and J 5 bases, leaving 5 bases between the germline ends. This CDR3 has 12 residues. The CDR3 DNA reads TGTGCCAGCAGCTTAGTATCGTATGGCTACACCTTC. Encoded protein: CASSLVSYGYTF.

The chain combines TRBV2 with TRBJ2-2; 10 bases are a match to TRBD2. V was pared by 5 bases and J by 3 bases, with 3 bases of the junction left unmatched. This CDR3 contains 15 residues. Germline V gene lookup returns CDR1 SNHLY and CDR2 FYNNEI. Here the CDR3 reads CASSWTSGDTGELFF. The CDR3 nucleotides are TGTGCCAGCAGTTGGACTAGCGGAGACACCGGGGAGCTGTTTTTT. The whole variable domain, remainder taken from reference TRBV2 and TRBJ2-2, is EPEVTQTPSHQVTQMGQEVILRCVPISNHLYFYWYRQILGQKVEFLVSFYNNEISEKSEIFDDQFSVERPDGSNFTLKIRSTKLEDSAMYFCASSWTSGDTGELFFGEGSRLTVL.